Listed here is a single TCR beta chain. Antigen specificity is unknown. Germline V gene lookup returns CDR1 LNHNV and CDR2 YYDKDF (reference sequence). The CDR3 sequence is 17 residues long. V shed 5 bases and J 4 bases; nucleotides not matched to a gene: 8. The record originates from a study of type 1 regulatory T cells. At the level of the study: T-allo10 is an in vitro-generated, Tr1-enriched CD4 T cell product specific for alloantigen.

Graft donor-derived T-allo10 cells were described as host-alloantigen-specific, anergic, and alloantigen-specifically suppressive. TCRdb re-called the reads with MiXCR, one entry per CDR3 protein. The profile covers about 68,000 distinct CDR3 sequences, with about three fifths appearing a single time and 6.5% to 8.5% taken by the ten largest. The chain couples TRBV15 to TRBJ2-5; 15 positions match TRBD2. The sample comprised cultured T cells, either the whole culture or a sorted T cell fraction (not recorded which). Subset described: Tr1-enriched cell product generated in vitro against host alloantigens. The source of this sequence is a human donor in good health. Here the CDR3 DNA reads TGTGCCACCAGCGTCGGACTAGCGGGAGGGAAACGAGAGACCCAGTACTTC. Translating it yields CATSVGLAGGKRETQYF.